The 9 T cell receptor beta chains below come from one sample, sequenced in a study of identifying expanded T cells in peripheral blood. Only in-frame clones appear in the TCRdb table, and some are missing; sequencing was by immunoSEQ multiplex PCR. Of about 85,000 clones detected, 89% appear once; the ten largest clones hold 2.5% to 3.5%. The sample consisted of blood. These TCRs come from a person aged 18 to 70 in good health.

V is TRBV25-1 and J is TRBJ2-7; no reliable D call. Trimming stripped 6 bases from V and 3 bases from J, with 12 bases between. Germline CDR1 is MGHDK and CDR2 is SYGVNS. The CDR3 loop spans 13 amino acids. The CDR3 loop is CASRDPKIYEQYF. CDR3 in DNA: TGTGCCAGCAGAGACCCAAAGATCTACGAGCAGTACTTC.

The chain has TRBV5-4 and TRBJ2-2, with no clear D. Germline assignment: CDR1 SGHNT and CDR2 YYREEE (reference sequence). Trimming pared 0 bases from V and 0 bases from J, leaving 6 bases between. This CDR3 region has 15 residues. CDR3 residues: CASSLGGANTGELFF. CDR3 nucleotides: TGTGCCAGCAGCTTGGGTGGAGCGAACACCGGGGAGCTGTTTTTT.

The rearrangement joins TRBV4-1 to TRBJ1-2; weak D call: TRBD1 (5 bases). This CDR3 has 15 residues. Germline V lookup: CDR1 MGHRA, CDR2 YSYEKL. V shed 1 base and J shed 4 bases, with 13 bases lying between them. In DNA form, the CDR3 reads TGCGCCAGCAGCCAAGTGGACACCAGCGCCTATGGCTACACCTTC. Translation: CASSQVDTSAYGYTF.

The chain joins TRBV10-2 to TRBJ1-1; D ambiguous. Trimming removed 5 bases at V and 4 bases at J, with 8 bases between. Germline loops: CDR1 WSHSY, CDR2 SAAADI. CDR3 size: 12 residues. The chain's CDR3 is CASSSAFTEAFF. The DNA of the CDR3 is TGCGCCAGCAGTTCAGCTTTCACTGAAGCTTTCTTT.

The CDR3, as DNA: TGTGCCAGCGGGGGGAAAGGTGGGGTTTTCACCGGGGAGCTGTTTTTT. This codes for CASGGKGGVFTGELFF. The chain combines TRBV2 with TRBJ2-2; D may be TRBD2 (6 bases). The germline CDR1 and CDR2 sequences are SNHLY and FYNNEI. The CDR3 sequence is 16 residues long. V was pared by 8 bases and J by 4 bases, with 20 bases between. Full variable domain (missing parts from reference TRBV2 and TRBJ2-2): EPEVTQTPSHQVTQMGQEVILRCVPISNHLYFYWYRQILGQKVEFLVSFYNNEISEKSEIFDDQFSVERPDGSNFTLKIRSTKLEDSAMYFCASGGKGGVFTGELFFGEGSRLTVL.

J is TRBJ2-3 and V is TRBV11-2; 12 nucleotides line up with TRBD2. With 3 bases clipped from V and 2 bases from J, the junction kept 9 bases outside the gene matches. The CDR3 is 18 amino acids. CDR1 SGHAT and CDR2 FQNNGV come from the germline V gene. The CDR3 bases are TGTGCCAGCAGCTTCGATGGACTAGCGGGGTTCTCCACAGATACGCAGTATTTT. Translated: CASSFDGLAGFSTDTQYF.

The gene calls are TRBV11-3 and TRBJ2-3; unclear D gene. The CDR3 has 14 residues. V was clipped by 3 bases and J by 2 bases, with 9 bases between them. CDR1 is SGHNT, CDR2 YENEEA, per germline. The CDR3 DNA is TGTGCCAGCAGCTTTTCTACCGACACAGATACGCAGTATTTT. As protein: CASSFSTDTDTQYF.

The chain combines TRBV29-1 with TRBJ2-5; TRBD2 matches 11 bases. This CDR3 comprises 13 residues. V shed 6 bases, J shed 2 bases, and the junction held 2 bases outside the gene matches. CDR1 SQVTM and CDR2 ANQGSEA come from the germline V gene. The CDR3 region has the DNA TGCAGCGTCGGGACTAGCGGTCAAGAGACCCAGTACTTC. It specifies CSVGTSGQETQYF. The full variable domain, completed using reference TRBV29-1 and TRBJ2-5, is SAVISQKPSRDICQRGTSLTIQCQVDSQVTMMFWYRQQPGQSLTLIATANQGSEATYESGFVIDKFPISRPNLTFSTLTVSNMSPEDSSIYLCSVGTSGQETQYFGPGTRLLVL.

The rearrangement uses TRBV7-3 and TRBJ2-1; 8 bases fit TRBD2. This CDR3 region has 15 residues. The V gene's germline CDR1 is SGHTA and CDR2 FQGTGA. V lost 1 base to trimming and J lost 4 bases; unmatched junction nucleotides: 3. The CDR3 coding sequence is TGTGCCAGCAGCTTAAGGGCTAGCGGGTACAATGAGCAGTTCTTC. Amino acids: CASSLRASGYNEQFF.